A selection of T cell receptor beta chains follows, all from one sample in a study of CXCR3-negative and CXCR3-positive naive CD8 T cells. One entry per CDR3 protein, without DNA, is what TCRdb gives after re-calling the 5' RACE reads. The ten most abundant clones cover around 0.51% of a sample with about 53,000 distinct CDR3 sequences. Sequences were obtained from naive CXCR3+ CD8+ T cells from blood. Source of these receptors: a human donor in good health. Some clones in this sample may be carry-over from other donors' samples. Both conserved end residues are part of each CDR3. Each record gives: V gene, J gene, CDR3 protein.

TRBV5-1	TRBJ2-1	CASSGGLAENYNEQFF
TRBV4-1	TRBJ2-4	CASSQEGGWSPDF
TRBV20-1	TRBJ1-2	CSARWTLQDGYTF
TRBV6-2/TRBV6-3	TRBJ1-5	CASSGAGDYSNQPQHF
TRBV15	TRBJ2-7	CATSISQVMGQYF
TRBV7-9	TRBJ2-2	CASGLADTGELFF
TRBV7-2	TRBJ2-1	CASSFPLGGESEQFF
TRBV12-3/TRBV12-4	TRBJ2-7	CASSSGETSEQYF
TRBV20-1	TRBJ2-7	CSARAGWGGQDFYEQYF
TRBV12-3/TRBV12-4	TRBJ2-7	CASSLGLAYEQYF
TRBV29-1	TRBJ1-5	CSVGWDGDQPQHF
TRBV20-1	TRBJ2-7	CSANRGGGSYEQYF
TRBV20-1	TRBJ1-1	CSARGPTEAFF
TRBV7-9	TRBJ2-5	CASSFGPRGMEETQYF
TRBV19	TRBJ2-1	CASSTAFYNEQFF
TRBV18	TRBJ1-5	CASSPPLTGDGNQPQHF
TRBV2	TRBJ2-1	CASSDHFTDYNEQFF
TRBV7-8	TRBJ2-3	CASSLVRLADTSDTQYF
TRBV5-1	TRBJ2-1	CASRLAGLNEQFF
TRBV28	TRBJ2-7	CASSQRDRVGIPAEQYF
TRBV7-9	TRBJ2-1	CASSLAQEQFF
TRBV29-1	TRBJ2-2	CSVVLAGNTGELFF
TRBV2	TRBJ2-1	CASSEVEPPNEQFF
TRBV9	TRBJ1-2	CASNGHESYTF
TRBV29-1	TRBJ1-3	CSVASSGNTIYF
TRBV5-5	TRBJ2-7	CASSLVGLPSYEQYF
TRBV15	TRBJ2-1	CATRSGQGADEQFF
TRBV6-5	TRBJ2-7	CASSSLAEQYF